These 22 T cell receptor beta chains were sequenced from one sample in a study of blood T cell repertoires in COVID-19 (dated by TCRdb to the early 2020s). The library was prepared using the immunoSEQ multiplex PCR assay. This immuneACCESS table, as held by TCRdb, lists in-frame sequences with V and J called but not all clones. Of the missing ones, under half trace to an unresolved V gene in checked studies; the others have no known cause. Here the sample has roughly 190,000 clones; approximately 85% occur a single time. The top ten hold around 7.8% of the sample. The sample was peripheral blood. Receptors were obtained from a woman aged 60-70 years with acute or convalescent COVID-19.

This rearrangement joins TRBV3-1 (or the pseudogene TRBV3-2) to TRBJ2-7; 12 positions match TRBD2. Trimming removed 3 bases from V and 5 bases from J; junction bases left unmatched: 5. The CDR3 sequence is 15 residues long. Germline lookup yields CDR1 LGHDT and CDR2 YNNKEL (reference sequence). This CDR3 is CASSHLAGGRNEQYF. CDR3 nucleotide sequence: TGTGCCAGCAGCCATCTAGCGGGAGGGCGAAACGAGCAGTACTTC.

This clone was observed a single time. The V and J genes are TRBV6-2 or TRBV6-3 and TRBJ2-7; 13 bases line up with TRBD2. The junction had 6 bases not matched to a gene; V was cut back by 6 bases and J by 4 bases. CDR1 and CDR2 (germline): MNHEY, SVGEGT. This CDR3 comprises 15 residues. The CDR3 spells CASSRLAGGGYEQYF. In DNA, the CDR3 is TGTGCCAGCAGCCGACTAGCGGGAGGAGGGTACGAGCAGTACTTC.

The gene calls are TRBV5-4 and TRBJ2-7; possibly TRBD2 for D (6 bases). The V gene lost 4 bases and the J gene lost 6 bases, with 17 bases spanning the gap. The germline gives CDR1 SGHNT, CDR2 YYREEE (reference sequence). There are 14 residues in the CDR3. CDR3: CASSTGREPREQYV. CDR3 bases: TGTGCCAGCAGCACCGGCCGGGAGCCCCGCGAGCAGTACGTC.

The chain uses TRBV5-1 and TRBJ2-5, with TRBD1 matching over 7 bases. Germline V gene lookup returns CDR1 SGHRS and CDR2 YFSETQ. Losses at the gene ends were 4 bases for V and 2 bases for J; bases not matched to a gene: 8. The CDR3 spans 15 residues. The CDR3, as DNA: TGCGCCAGCAGCCCCCTCCCGGGACAGCAAGAGACCCAGTACTTC. Translation gives CASSPLPGQQETQYF.

This clone appeared a single time. The V and J genes are TRBV6-5 and TRBJ2-1; the D gene is possibly TRBD1 (6 bases). CDR1 and CDR2 from the germline V gene are MNHEY and SVGAGI. The CDR3 is 13 residues long. V shed 7 bases and J shed 4 bases, with 11 bases lying between them. The CDR3 bases are TGTGCCAGCACCTCACAGGGATACAATGAGCAGTTCTTC. Translated: CASTSQGYNEQFF.

This clone was seen just once. The chain is built from TRBV7-3 and TRBJ2-5; 12 bases are shared with TRBD2. CDR3 length equals 15 residues. Germline assignment: CDR1 SGHTA and CDR2 FQGTGA. Losses at the gene ends were 5 bases for V and 5 bases for J; bases not matched to a gene: 6. Here the CDR3 reads CASSKTSGRKETQYF. The CDR3 coding sequence is TGTGCCAGCAGCAAGACTAGCGGGAGAAAGGAGACCCAGTACTTC.

As DNA, the CDR3 is TGTGCCAGCAGTGAGCGAGCGACTAACTATGGCTACACCTTC. Amino acids: CASSERATNYGYTF. V and J are TRBV6-1 and TRBJ1-2; D gene uncertain. Germline V gives CDR1 MNHNS, CDR2 SASEGT. The CDR3 is made up of 14 amino acids. The ends were cut back, 3 bases at V and 0 bases at J, with 8 bases in the middle.

The gene calls are TRBV7-9 and TRBJ1-5; D unresolved. V was cut by 2 bases and J by 7 bases, with 6 bases left in between. The V gene's germline CDR1 is SEHNR and CDR2 FQNEAQ (reference sequence). The CDR3 covers 12 residues. The CDR3 loop is CASSLRGQPQHF. The CDR3 bases are TGTGCCAGCAGCTTACGGGGACAGCCCCAGCATTTT.

The chain employs TRBV27 and TRBJ1-5, with D perhaps TRBD1 (5 bases). Trimming left V 7 bases short and J 4 bases short, with 14 bases between. There are 14 residues in the CDR3. Germline CDR1 MNHEY, CDR2 SMNVEV (reference sequence). CDR3 residues: CASTTGGGNQPQHF. The DNA of the CDR3 is TGTGCCAGCACCACCGGGGGTGGTAATCAGCCCCAGCATTTT.

V gene TRBV2 combines with J gene TRBJ1-2; D possibly corresponds to TRBD1 (6 bases). V dropped 6 bases and J dropped 9 bases, with 17 bases sitting between them. Germline V gene lookup returns CDR1 SNHLY and CDR2 FYNNEI. This CDR3 is built from 13 residues. CDR3 sequence reads: CASSGQRLWSYTF. The CDR3 nucleotides read TGTGCCAGCAGCGGACAGAGACTATGGAGCTACACCTTC.

This clone is a singleton in its sample. Germline is not matched at one junction end, which may reflect a read error. J is TRBJ2-2 and V is TRBV19, with D possibly TRBD2 on 5 matching bases. Germline CDR1 reads LNHDA; CDR2 reads SQIVND (reference sequence). The CDR3 loop spans 14 amino acids. The chain's CDR3 is CASSPAGRTGELFF. CDR3 in DNA: TGTGCTAGTAGCCCGGCTGGGAGAACCGGGGAGCTGTTTTTT.

The gene calls are TRBV3-1 (or the pseudogene TRBV3-2) and TRBJ1-1, with D tentatively TRBD1 (5 bases). Trimming stripped 4 bases from V and 1 base from J, with 16 bases between. This CDR3 comprises 16 residues. Germline V CDR1 and CDR2: LGHDT, YNNKEL (reference sequence). For the CDR3, the DNA is TGTGCCAGCAGCCTGAGTGGAGGGGTGCCGAACACTGAAGCTTTCTTT. Its protein is CASSLSGGVPNTEAFF.

The rearrangement uses TRBV14 and TRBJ2-7; the D is unclear. The V gene lost 5 bases and the J gene lost 4 bases, with 12 bases spanning the gap. Germline V gives CDR1 SGHDN, CDR2 FVKESK. The CDR3 is 13 amino acids. Here the CDR3 DNA reads TGTGCCAGCAGCGCAGTCCCTGGTTACGAGCAGTACTTC. The encoded protein is CASSAVPGYEQYF.

This rearrangement joins TRBV3-1 (or the pseudogene TRBV3-2) to TRBJ1-3, with D possibly TRBD1 on 5 matching bases. The V end was cut by 3 bases, the J end by 3 bases, with 9 bases between. In germline, CDR1 is LGHDT, CDR2 YNNKEL (reference sequence). CDR3 length: 14 amino acids. The CDR3 is CASSHGGLGNTIYF. In nucleotides, the CDR3 is TGTGCCAGCAGCCACGGGGGTCTTGGAAACACCATATATTTT.

The gene calls are TRBV6-5 and TRBJ2-1, with D perhaps TRBD2 (6 bases). From germline, CDR1 is MNHEY and CDR2 SVGAGI. This CDR3 region has 14 residues. The V and J ends lost 6 bases and 9 bases respectively, with 18 bases between them. This chain's CDR3 is CASSLDMGRGEQFF. As DNA, the CDR3 is TGTGCCAGCAGCCTCGACATGGGGCGGGGTGAGCAGTTCTTC.

This sequence joins TRBV2 and TRBJ1-1; 9 bases match TRBD1. Germline loops: CDR1 SNHLY, CDR2 FYNNEI. V shed 7 bases and J 0 bases; nucleotides not matched to a gene: 3. There are 14 residues in the CDR3. CDR3 DNA sequence: TGTGCCAGCAAAGGACAGGGGCTGAACACTGAAGCTTTCTTT. As protein: CASKGQGLNTEAFF.

The chain combines TRBV13 with TRBJ1-4, with D hard to call. Trimming pared 5 bases from V and 0 bases from J, leaving 10 bases between. Germline lookup yields CDR1 PRHDT and CDR2 FYEKMQ (reference sequence). The CDR3 runs to 15 residues. As DNA, the CDR3 is TGTGCCAGCAGCCGGCGGGCGACAACTAATGAAAAACTGTTTTTT. It specifies CASSRRATTNEKLFF.

This chain links TRBV7-3 with TRBJ2-3, with 8 bases lining up with TRBD2. CDR3 length: 17 amino acids. J was trimmed by 4 bases and V by 5 bases; bases with no gene match: 14. Germline V gene sequence: CDR1 SGHTA, CDR2 FQGTGA. CDR3 residues: CASSPTGGVVFADTQYF. In nucleotides, the CDR3 is TGTGCCAGCAGCCCCACGGGGGGGGTGGTTTTTGCAGATACGCAGTATTTT.

The genes are TRBV28 and TRBJ1-5, with TRBD1 as a possible D gene (6 bases). Germline V lookup: CDR1 MDHEN, CDR2 SYDVKM. V was clipped by 6 bases and J by 4 bases, with 19 bases between them. The CDR3 has 16 residues. Written as DNA, the CDR3 is TGTGCCAGCAGACGGAGCCCGGGACAAAGAAATCAGCCCCAGCATTTT. Encoded protein: CASRRSPGQRNQPQHF.

The V call is TRBV12-3 or TRBV12-4, the J call TRBJ2-2, with D possibly TRBD2 on 6 matching bases. The CDR3 consists of 13 residues. Deletions cut 3 bases from V and 7 bases from J, with 9 bases between. The CDR3 loop reads CASSLMEGGELFF. The CDR3 DNA reads as TGTGCCAGCAGTTTGATGGAGGGCGGGGAGCTGTTTTTT.

This chain uses TRBV18 with TRBJ2-7; no clear D gene. The germline V gene has CDR1 KGHSH and CDR2 LQKENI. This CDR3 has 12 residues. V was trimmed by 6 bases and J by 0 bases, leaving 6 bases between them. The DNA of the CDR3 is TGTGCCAGCTCTCCCAGCTCCTACGAGCAGTACGTC. Its translation: CASSPSSYEQYV.

The rearrangement joins TRBV28 to TRBJ1-2; D is unresolved. Germline CDR1 is MDHEN and CDR2 is SYDVKM. The CDR3 contains 15 residues. The V end lost 2 bases, the J end lost 8 bases, and 18 bases lay between the germline ends. The CDR3 reads CASSLSPPSVNGYTF. For the CDR3, the DNA is TGTGCCAGCAGTTTAAGCCCCCCCTCCGTTAACGGCTACACCTTC.